One and the same sample provided the 12 T cell receptor beta chains below, sequenced in a study of cytomegalovirus exposure and HLA in healthy donors. The PCR employed 60 Vbeta primers together with 13 Jbeta primers. Sequenced by immunoSEQ multiplex PCR; TCRdb stores in-frame clones only, minus some. The repertoire holds 110,000 or so clones, almost 70% seen once, with 3% to 3.5% in the top ten. Sample: PBMCs. Every receptor here comes from a man aged 25-45 years in good health and CMV-seronegative.

J is TRBJ2-5 and V is TRBV5-6; perhaps TRBD2 as D (5 bases). This CDR3 region has 14 residues. From germline, CDR1 is SGHDT and CDR2 YYEEEE. The V end lost 1 base, the J end lost 5 bases, and 12 bases lay between the germline ends. CDR3 in amino acids: CASSLRAGGETQYF. The CDR3, as DNA: TGTGCCAGCAGCTTGAGGGCGGGCGGGGAGACCCAGTACTTC.

V gene TRBV12-5 combines with J gene TRBJ2-2; 7 nucleotides align to TRBD1. The J segment lost 3 bases and the V segment lost 0 bases, leaving 10 bases of the junction unmatched. The CDR3 totals 18 residues. The V gene's germline CDR1 is LGHNT and CDR2 FRNRAP. CDR3 region: CASGLVLIEGADTGELFF. CDR3 nucleotide sequence: TGTGCTAGTGGTTTGGTACTTATCGAGGGGGCCGACACCGGGGAGCTGTTTTTT.

This clone was seen a handful of times. This chain joins TRBV30 and TRBJ2-5; D is uncertain. Germline V lookup: CDR1 GTSNPN, CDR2 SVGIG (reference sequence). The CDR3 contains 11 residues. Between the trimmed V and J ends, which lost 2 bases and 5 bases, there was a span of 6 bases. CDR3 nucleotide sequence: TGTGCCTGGAGTCCGGTCGAGACCCAGTACTTC. Protein product: CAWSPVETQYF.

This clone has only a few counts. The J gene is TRBJ1-2, the V gene TRBV2; 7 bases are a match to TRBD1. The germline gives CDR1 SNHLY, CDR2 FYNNEI. The V and J ends lost 6 bases and 6 bases, in that order; junction bases with no gene match: 10. The CDR3 totals 14 residues. CDR3 bases: TGTGCCAGCAGAGCCCAGGGGGTCTTCGATGGCTACACCTTC. Residues: CASRAQGVFDGYTF.

This chain connects TRBV28 to TRBJ1-5, with D unresolved. The CDR3 has 14 amino acids. The V gene's germline CDR1 is MDHEN and CDR2 SYDVKM. Trimming left V 3 bases short and J 4 bases short, with 10 bases between. The CDR3 sequence is CASSFTGWNQPQHF. The CDR3 coding sequence is TGTGCCAGCAGTTTTACGGGTTGGAATCAGCCCCAGCATTTT.

The chain links TRBV9 to TRBJ2-5, with 13 nucleotides matching TRBD2. This CDR3 contains 16 residues. V shed 3 bases, J shed 5 bases, and the junction held 7 bases outside the gene matches. CDR1 and CDR2 (germline): SGDLS, YYNGEE. The CDR3 coding sequence is TGTGCCAGCAGCGCCCGACTAGCGGGAGGTGAGGAGACCCAGTACTTC. Its protein is CASSARLAGGEETQYF.

This clone was recorded only once. The rearrangement links TRBV2 to TRBJ2-7, with 9 bases fitting TRBD2. V was clipped by 6 bases and J by 5 bases; unmatched bases: 8. Germline CDR1 reads SNHLY; CDR2 reads FYNNEI. CDR3 length equals 14 residues. This chain's CDR3 is CASRALAGVHEQYF. In DNA, the CDR3 is TGTGCCAGCAGAGCGTTAGCGGGAGTCCACGAGCAGTACTTC. The full variable domain, in which reference TRBV2 and TRBJ2-7 provide the parts outside the CDR3, is EPEVTQTPSHQVTQMGQEVILRCVPISNHLYFYWYRQILGQKVEFLVSFYNNEISEKSEIFDDQFSVERPDGSNFTLKIRSTKLEDSAMYFCASRALAGVHEQYFGPGTRLTVT.

The chain employs TRBV4-1 and TRBJ1-1; tentative D call: TRBD1 (5 bases). V was cut by 4 bases and J by 1 base, with 16 bases left in between. CDR1 and CDR2 (germline): MGHRA, YSYEKL. CDR3 length equals 16 residues. The CDR3 sequence: CASSPRAGNANTEAFF. The CDR3 DNA reads as TGCGCCAGCAGCCCAAGGGCAGGGAACGCGAACACTGAAGCTTTCTTT.

The gene calls are TRBV6-5 and TRBJ2-1; tentatively, D is TRBD2 (5 bases). Between the trimmed V and J ends, which lost 8 bases and 4 bases, there was a span of 12 bases. Per the germline V gene, CDR1 is MNHEY and CDR2 is SVGAGI. This CDR3 is built from 13 residues. The CDR3 nucleotides read TGTGCCAGCGCAAGGACTGTTTACAATGAGCAGTTCTTC. Its translation: CASARTVYNEQFF.

This clone was counted only a few times. V and J are TRBV5-6 and TRBJ2-5; D is ambiguous. This CDR3 is 11 amino acids long. With 5 bases removed from V and 2 bases from J, the gap between germline ends came to 4 bases. Germline V gives CDR1 SGHDT, CDR2 YYEEEE. This CDR3 reads CASSSQETQYF. CDR3 bases: TGTGCCAGCAGTTCGCAAGAGACCCAGTACTTC.

V gene TRBV29-1 combines with J gene TRBJ2-3; maybe TRBD1 (6 bases). The CDR3 sequence is 12 residues long. CDR1 is SQVTM, CDR2 ANQGSEA, per germline. V dropped 6 bases and J dropped 2 bases, with 9 bases sitting between them. The CDR3 DNA reads TGCAGCGTACAGGGAGCCACAGATACGCAGTATTTT. Its translation is CSVQGATDTQYF.

The chain joins TRBV5-6 to TRBJ2-3, with D perhaps matching TRBD2 (5 bases). Germline CDR1 and CDR2: SGHDT and YYEEEE. Trimming left V 5 bases short and J 1 base short, with 8 bases between. The CDR3 totals 13 residues. Here the CDR3 DNA reads TGTGCCAGCAGACTCGGGGGCACAGATACGCAGTATTTT. Translated, it gives CASRLGGTDTQYF.